This T cell receptor (beta chain) is from a study of blood T cell repertoires in COVID-19. Background on the study: The analysed material was cDNA or gDNA that came from T cells, B-cell-depleted T cells, or PBMCs.

Profiling relied on immunoSEQ multiplex PCR, and the TCRdb table lists in-frame clones only, not all of them. The sample has 250,000 or so clones, approximately 90% seen once. Germline V gene lookup returns CDR1 KGHDR and CDR2 SFDVKD. CDR3 length: 12 residues. Unmatched junction bases numbered 3, after V lost 9 bases and J lost 3 bases. The source is a woman aged 25 to 45 with acute COVID-19. The sequencing sample was made of PBMCs or T cells enriched from blood (not recorded which). V usage is TRBV24-1 and J usage is TRBJ2-5; 7 bases map to TRBD1. The CDR3 loop reads CATEDREETQYF. CDR3 DNA sequence: TGTGCCACCGAAGACAGGGAAGAGACCCAGTACTTC.